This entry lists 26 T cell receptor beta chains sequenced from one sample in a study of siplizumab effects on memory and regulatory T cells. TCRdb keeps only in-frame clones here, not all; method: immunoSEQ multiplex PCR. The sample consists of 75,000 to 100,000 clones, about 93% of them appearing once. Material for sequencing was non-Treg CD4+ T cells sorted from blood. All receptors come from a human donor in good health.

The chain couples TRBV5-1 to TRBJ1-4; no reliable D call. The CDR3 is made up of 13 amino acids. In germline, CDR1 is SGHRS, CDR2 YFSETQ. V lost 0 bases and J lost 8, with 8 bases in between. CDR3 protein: CASSLAGPEKLFF. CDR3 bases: TGCGCCAGCAGCTTGGCCGGCCCGGAAAAACTGTTTTTT.

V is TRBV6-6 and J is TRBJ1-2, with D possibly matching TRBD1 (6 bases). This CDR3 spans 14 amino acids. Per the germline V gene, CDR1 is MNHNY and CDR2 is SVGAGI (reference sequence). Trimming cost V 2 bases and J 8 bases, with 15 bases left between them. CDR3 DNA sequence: TGTGCCAGCAGTTACGGAGGCAGGGGCCAAGGCTACACCTTC. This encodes CASSYGGRGQGYTF.

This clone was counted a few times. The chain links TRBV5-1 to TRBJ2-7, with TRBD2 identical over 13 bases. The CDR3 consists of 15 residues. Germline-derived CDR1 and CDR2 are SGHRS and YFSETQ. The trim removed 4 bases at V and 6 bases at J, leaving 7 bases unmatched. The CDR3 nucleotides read TGCGCCAGCAGCGCTCGAGGGACTAGCGGGGCCGAGCAGTACTTC. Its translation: CASSARGTSGAEQYF. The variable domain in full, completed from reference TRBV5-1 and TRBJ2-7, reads KAGVTQTPRYLIKTRGQQVTLSCSPISGHRSVSWYQQTPGQGLQFLFEYFSETQRNKGNFPGRFSGRQFSNSRSEMNVSTLELGDSALYLCASSARGTSGAEQYFGPGTRLTVT.

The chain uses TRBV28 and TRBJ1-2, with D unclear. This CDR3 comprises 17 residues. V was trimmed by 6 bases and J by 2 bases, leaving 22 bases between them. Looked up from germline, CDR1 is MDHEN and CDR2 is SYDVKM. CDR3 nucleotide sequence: TGTGCCAGCAGACCGCCTCATCCGGGGTGGGTGAACTATGGCTACACCTTC. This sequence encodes CASRPPHPGWVNYGYTF.

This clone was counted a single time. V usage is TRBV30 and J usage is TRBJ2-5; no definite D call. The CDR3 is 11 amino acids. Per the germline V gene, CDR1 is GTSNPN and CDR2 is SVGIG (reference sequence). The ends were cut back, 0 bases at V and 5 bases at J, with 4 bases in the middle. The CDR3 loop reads CAWSVLETQYF. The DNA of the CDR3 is TGTGCCTGGAGTGTACTTGAGACCCAGTACTTC. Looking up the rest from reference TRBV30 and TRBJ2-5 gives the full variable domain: SQTIHQWPATLVQPVGSPLSLECTVEGTSNPNLYWYRQAAGRGLQLLFYSVGIGQISSEVPQNLSASRPQDRQFILSSKKLLLSDSGFYLCAWSVLETQYFGPGTRLLVL.

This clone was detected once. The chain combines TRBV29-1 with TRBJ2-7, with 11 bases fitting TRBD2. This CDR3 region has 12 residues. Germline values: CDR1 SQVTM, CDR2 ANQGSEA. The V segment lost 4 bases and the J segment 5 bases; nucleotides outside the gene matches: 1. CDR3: CSVGLAGNEQYF. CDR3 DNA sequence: TGCAGCGTTGGACTAGCGGGAAACGAGCAGTACTTC.

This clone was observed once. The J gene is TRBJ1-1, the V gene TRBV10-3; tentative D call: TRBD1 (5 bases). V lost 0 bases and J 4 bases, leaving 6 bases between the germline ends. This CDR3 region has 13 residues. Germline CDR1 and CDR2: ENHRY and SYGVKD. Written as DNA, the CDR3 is TGTGCCATCAGTGAGTCGCAGGGCACTGAAGCTTTCTTT. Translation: CAISESQGTEAFF.

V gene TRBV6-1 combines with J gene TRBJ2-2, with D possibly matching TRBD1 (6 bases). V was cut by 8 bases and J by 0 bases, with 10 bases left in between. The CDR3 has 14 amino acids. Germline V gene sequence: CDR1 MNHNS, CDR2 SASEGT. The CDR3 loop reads CASGRGANTGELFF. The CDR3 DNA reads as TGTGCCAGCGGCAGGGGCGCGAACACCGGGGAGCTGTTTTTT.

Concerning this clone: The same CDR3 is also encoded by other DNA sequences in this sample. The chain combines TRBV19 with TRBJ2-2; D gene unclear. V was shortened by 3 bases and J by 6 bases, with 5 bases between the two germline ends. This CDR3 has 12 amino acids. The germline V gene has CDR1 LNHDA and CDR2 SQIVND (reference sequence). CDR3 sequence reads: CASSIRSGELFF. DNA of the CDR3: TGTGCCAGTAGTATTCGATCCGGGGAGCTGTTTTTT. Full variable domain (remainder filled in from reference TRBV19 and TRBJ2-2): DGGITQSPKYLFRKEGQNVTLSCEQNLNHDAMYWYRQDPGQGLRLIYYSQIVNDFQKGDIAEGYSVSREKKESFPLTVTSAQKNPTAFYLCASSIRSGELFFGEGSRLTVL.

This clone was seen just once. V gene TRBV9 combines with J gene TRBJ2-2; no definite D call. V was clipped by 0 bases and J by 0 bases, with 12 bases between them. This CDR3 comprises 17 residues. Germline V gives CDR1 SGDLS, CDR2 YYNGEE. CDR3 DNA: TGTGCCAGCAGCGTAGTGTCTAGTGGCGCGAACACCGGGGAGCTGTTTTTT. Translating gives CASSVVSSGANTGELFF.

CDR3 nucleotide sequence: TGTGCCAGCAGTGAGGTAGCCCCGGGGTTTGATCGCACCGGGGAGCTGTTTTTT. This gives the protein CASSEVAPGFDRTGELFF. The rearrangement links TRBV2 to TRBJ2-2; D is perhaps TRBD2 (5 bases). This CDR3 spans 18 amino acids. Trimming stripped 3 bases from V and 4 bases from J, with 21 bases between. The germline V gene encodes CDR1 SNHLY and CDR2 FYNNEI. Using reference TRBV2 and TRBJ2-2 for the parts outside the CDR3, the full variable domain is EPEVTQTPSHQVTQMGQEVILRCVPISNHLYFYWYRQILGQKVEFLVSFYNNEISEKSEIFDDQFSVERPDGSNFTLKIRSTKLEDSAMYFCASSEVAPGFDRTGELFFGEGSRLTVL.

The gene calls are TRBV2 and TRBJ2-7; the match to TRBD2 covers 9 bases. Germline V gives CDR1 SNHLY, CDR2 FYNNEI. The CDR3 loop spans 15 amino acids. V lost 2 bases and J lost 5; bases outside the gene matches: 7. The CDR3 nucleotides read TGTGCCAGCAGTGAACAGGCGGGAGGGCCTAACGAGCAGTACTTC. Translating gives CASSEQAGGPNEQYF. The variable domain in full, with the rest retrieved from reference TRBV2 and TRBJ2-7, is EPEVTQTPSHQVTQMGQEVILRCVPISNHLYFYWYRQILGQKVEFLVSFYNNEISEKSEIFDDQFSVERPDGSNFTLKIRSTKLEDSAMYFCASSEQAGGPNEQYFGPGTRLTVT.

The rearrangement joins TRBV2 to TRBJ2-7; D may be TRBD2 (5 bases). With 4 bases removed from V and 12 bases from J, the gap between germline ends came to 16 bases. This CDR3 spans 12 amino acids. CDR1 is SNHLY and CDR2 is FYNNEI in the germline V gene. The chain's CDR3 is CASSVMEAWPYF. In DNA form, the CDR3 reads TGTGCCAGCAGTGTTATGGAGGCCTGGCCGTACTTC.

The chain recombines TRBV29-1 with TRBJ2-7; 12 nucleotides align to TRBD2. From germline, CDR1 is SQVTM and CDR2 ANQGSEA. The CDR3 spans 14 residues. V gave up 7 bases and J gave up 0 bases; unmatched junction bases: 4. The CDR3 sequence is CSAQLAGGSYEQYF. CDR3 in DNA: TGCAGCGCCCAACTAGCGGGGGGCTCCTACGAGCAGTACTTC.

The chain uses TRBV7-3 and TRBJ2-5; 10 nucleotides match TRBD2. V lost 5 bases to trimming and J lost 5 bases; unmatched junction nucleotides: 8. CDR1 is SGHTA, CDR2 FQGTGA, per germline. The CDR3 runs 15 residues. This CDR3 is CASSISGTSVETQYF. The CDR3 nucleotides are TGTGCCAGCAGCATCTCCGGGACTAGCGTGGAGACCCAGTACTTC. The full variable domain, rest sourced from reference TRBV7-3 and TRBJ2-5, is GAGVSQTPSNKVTEKGKYVELRCDPISGHTALYWYRQSLGQGPEFLIYFQGTGAADDSGLPNDRFFAVRPEGSVSTLKIQRTERGDSAVYLCASSISGTSVETQYFGPGTRLLVL.

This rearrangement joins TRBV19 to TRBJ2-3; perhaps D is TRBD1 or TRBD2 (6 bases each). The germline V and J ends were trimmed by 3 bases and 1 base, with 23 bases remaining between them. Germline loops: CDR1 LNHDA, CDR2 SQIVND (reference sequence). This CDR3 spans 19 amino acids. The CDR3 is CASSIIPGERAGRTDTQYF. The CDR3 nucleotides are TGTGCCAGTAGTATCATTCCAGGGGAGAGGGCGGGACGCACAGATACGCAGTATTTT.

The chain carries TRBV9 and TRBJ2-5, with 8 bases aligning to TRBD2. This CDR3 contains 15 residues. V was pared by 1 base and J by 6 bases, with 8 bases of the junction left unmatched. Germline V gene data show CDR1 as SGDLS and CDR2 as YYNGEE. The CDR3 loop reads CASSVSPTSVQTQYF. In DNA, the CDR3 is TGTGCCAGCAGCGTAAGCCCGACTAGCGTTCAGACCCAGTACTTC.

CDR3 loop: CASSEEGTDTQYF. The DNA for the CDR3 is TGTGCCAGCAGTGAGGAGGGCACAGATACGCAGTATTTT. The J gene is TRBJ2-3, the V gene TRBV2, with D perhaps matching TRBD2 (5 bases). CDR1 and CDR2 from the germline V gene are SNHLY and FYNNEI. The CDR3 has 13 amino acids. Trimming stripped 3 bases from V and 1 base from J, with 5 bases between.

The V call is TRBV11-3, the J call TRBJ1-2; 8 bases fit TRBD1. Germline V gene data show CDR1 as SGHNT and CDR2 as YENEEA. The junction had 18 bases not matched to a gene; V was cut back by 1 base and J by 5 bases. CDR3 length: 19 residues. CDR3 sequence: CASSLVIVGQGAGGYGYTF. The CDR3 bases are TGTGCCAGCAGCTTAGTCATCGTAGGGCAGGGGGCTGGAGGATATGGCTACACCTTC. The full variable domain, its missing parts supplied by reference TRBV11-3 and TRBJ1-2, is EAGVVQSPRYKIIEKKQPVAFWCNPISGHNTLYWYLQNLGQGPELLIRYENEEAVDDSQLPKDRFSAERLKGVDSTLKIQPAELGDSAVYLCASSLVIVGQGAGGYGYTFGSGTRLTVV.

The CDR3 DNA is TGTGCCAGCAGTTTTGGGACTTCCTACGAGCAGTACTTC. It codes for CASSFGTSYEQYF. The rearrangement uses TRBV6-5 and TRBJ2-7, with D perhaps TRBD2 (6 bases). V shed 4 bases and J shed 1 base, with 8 bases lying between them. The CDR3 loop spans 13 amino acids. Germline V lookup: CDR1 MNHEY, CDR2 SVGAGI.

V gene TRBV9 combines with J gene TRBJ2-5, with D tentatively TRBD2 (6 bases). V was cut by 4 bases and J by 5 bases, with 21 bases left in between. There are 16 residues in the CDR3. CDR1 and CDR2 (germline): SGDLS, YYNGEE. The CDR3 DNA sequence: TGTGCCAGCAGCTCCCAACCGGGACTTCCGGCGGAGACCCAGTACTTC. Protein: CASSSQPGLPAETQYF.

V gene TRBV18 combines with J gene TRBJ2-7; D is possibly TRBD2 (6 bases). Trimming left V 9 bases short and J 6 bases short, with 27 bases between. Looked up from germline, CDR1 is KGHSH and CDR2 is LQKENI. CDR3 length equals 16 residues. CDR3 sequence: CASQGFKGLEVSEQYF. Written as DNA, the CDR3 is TGTGCCAGTCAGGGATTTAAGGGACTTGAGGTCTCCGAGCAGTACTTC.

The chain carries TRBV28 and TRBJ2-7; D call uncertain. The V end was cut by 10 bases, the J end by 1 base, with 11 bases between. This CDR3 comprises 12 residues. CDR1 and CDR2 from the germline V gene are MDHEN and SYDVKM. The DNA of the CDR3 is TGTGCCATACAAGTTGGGTCCTACGAGCAGTACTTC. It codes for CAIQVGSYEQYF.

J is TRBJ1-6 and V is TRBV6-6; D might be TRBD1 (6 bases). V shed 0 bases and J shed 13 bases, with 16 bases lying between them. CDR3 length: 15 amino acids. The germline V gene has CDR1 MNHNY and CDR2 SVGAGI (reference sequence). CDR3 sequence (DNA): TGTGCCAGCAGTTACTCGGTCGGGAGGGGGGATCCCCTCCACTTT. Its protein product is CASSYSVGRGDPLHF.

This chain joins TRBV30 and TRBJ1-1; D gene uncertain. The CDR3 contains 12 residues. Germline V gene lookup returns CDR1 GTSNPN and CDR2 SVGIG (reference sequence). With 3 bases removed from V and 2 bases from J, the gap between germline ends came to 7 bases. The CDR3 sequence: CAWSPTNTEAFF. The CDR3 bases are TGTGCCTGGAGCCCCACTAACACTGAAGCTTTCTTT.

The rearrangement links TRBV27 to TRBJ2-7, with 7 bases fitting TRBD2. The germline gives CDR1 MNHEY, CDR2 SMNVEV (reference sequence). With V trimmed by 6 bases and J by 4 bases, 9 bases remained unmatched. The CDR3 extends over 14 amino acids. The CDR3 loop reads CASSRAGSGYEQYF. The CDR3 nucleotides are TGTGCCAGCAGCAGAGCGGGATCCGGGTACGAGCAGTACTTC.